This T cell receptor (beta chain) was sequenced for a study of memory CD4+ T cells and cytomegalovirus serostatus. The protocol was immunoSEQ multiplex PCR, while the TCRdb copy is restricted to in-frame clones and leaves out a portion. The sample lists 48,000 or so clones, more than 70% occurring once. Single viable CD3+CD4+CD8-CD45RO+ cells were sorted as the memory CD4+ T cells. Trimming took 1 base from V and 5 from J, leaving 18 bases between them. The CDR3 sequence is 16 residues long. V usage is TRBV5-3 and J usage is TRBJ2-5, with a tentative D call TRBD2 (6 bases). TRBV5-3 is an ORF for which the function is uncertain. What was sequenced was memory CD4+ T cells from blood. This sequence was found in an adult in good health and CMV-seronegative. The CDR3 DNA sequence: TGTGCCAGAAGCTTGCTTTATGGGGGGACCTCGGAGACCCAGTACTTC. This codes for CARSLLYGGTSETQYF.